Given below is one TCR beta chain in context. Its target is unknown. Isolation of CD4+ T cells took place after approximately 10 days of culture. Two doses of either BNT162b2 or mRNA-1273 were given to each participant. Negative nucleocapsid antibody tests before and after vaccination confirmed no previous SARS-CoV-2 infection. Repertoires were generated with immunoSEQ multiplex PCR, while TCRdb's copy carries only in-frame clones and drops some. The table lists 30,000 to 35,000 clones, roughly 74% of them singletons. The data derive from a study of vaccination effects on CD4 cells after COVID-19. Study information: Sampling occurred a median 72 days post second dose, range 14 to 241.

General study findings and limits: The study dataset contains few convalescent patients and includes no early post-infection timepoints.

CDR3 size: 11 residues. V gave up 5 bases and J gave up 5 bases, with 6 bases separating them. From germline, CDR1 is MDHEN and CDR2 SYDVKM. This material consisted of CD4+ T cells from PBMCs cultured without peptide, taken after COVID-19 vaccination. The chain joins TRBV28 to TRBJ2-5; possible D gene TRBD1, 5 bases. This receptor was identified in a human donor who received a COVID-19 vaccine. CDR3 nucleotide sequence: TGTGCCAGCAGTCAGGGCGAGACCCAGTACTTC. This translates into CASSQGETQYF.